This T cell receptor (beta chain) was sequenced in a study of T cells in Graves' hyperthyroidism and ophthalmopathy. Germline CDR1 and CDR2: MDHEN and SYDVKM. The V segment lost 5 bases and the J segment 2 bases; nucleotides outside the gene matches: 10. The CDR3 loop spans 17 amino acids. This clonotype occurred many times. Amplification of TCR beta CDR3 regions was performed using RNA transcripts as template. A set of HTBI primers served as the primers for a first-round RT-PCR of the TCR CDR3. TCRdb re-analysed the multiplex PCR reads in MiXCR, keeping a single row per CDR3 protein. This table holds hundreds of thousands of distinct CDR3 sequences, 13% to 15% found once.

V gene TRBV28 combines with J gene TRBJ2-7; 12 bases map to TRBD2. The source material was blood. The source is a woman aged 60-75 years with Graves' ophthalmopathy. The CDR3 region is CASSPLLGLAGTYEQYF. The DNA of the CDR3 is TGTGCCAGCAGTCCCCTCTTAGGACTAGCGGGAACCTACGAGCAGTACTTC. The full variable domain, its missing parts supplied by reference TRBV28 and TRBJ2-7, is DVKVTQSSRYLVKRTGEKVFLECVQDMDHENMFWYRQDPGLGLRLIYFSYDVKMKEKGDIPEGYSVSREKKERFSLILESASTNQTSMYLCASSPLLGLAGTYEQYFGPGTRLTVT.